This T cell receptor (beta chain) was captured in a study of Ad26.COV2.S vaccination and SARS-CoV-2 variants. Study summary: Dosing was one shot or two shots 56 days apart. Study observations and caveats: The study found similar non-spike TCR breadth in vaccine and placebo recipients.

Points on this clone: Its specificity is unknown.

Treatment of the sample: approximately 18 received Ad26.COV2.S at low or high dose, single or two shots; roughly 5 received placebo; per-sample allocation not given. It was on day 63 after the first vaccine or placebo injection that samples were taken. The J segment lost 2 bases and the V segment lost 5 bases, leaving 3 bases of the junction unmatched. The CDR3 consists of 14 residues. Germline CDR1 reads SGHTA; CDR2 reads FQGNSA. Method: immunoSEQ multiplex PCR; TCRdb's copy keeps in-frame clones and lacks some. Of 440,000 or so clones in the sample, roughly nine tenths are singletons; the top ten hold 1.7%.

This TCR derives from a person between 18 and 60 years old who received the Ad26.COV2.S COVID-19 vaccine or a placebo. The sequencing used peripheral blood, collected in a trial of Ad26.COV2.S vaccine versus placebo. The rearrangement uses TRBV7-2 and TRBJ2-5; 9 nucleotides line up with TRBD2. CDR3 sequence (DNA): TGTGCCAGCAGCCTTAGCGGGGGACAAGAGACCCAGTACTTC. Its translation: CASSLSGGQETQYF.